The rows below give T cell receptor beta chains drawn from one sample of a study of control samples from healthy donors and cancer patients. The protocol was immunoSEQ multiplex PCR, while the TCRdb copy is restricted to in-frame clones and leaves out a portion. Of roughly 60,000 clones in the sample, about 93% were seen once. The sequenced sample was blood. These receptors were obtained from a man aged 25-45 years in good health. Both conserved end residues are part of each CDR3. D genes are given only for firm matches. Size values are once, few and many counts, or a class for expanded clones, and some rows have none.

-	TRBV10-1	TRBJ1-1	-	CASSAVRGDTEAFF	TGCGCCAGCAGTGCGGTCAGGGGAGACACTGAAGCTTTCTTT
-	TRBV28	TRBJ1-2	-	CASRSKGYGYTF	TGTGCCAGCAGGTCGAAAGGCTATGGCTACACCTTC
-	TRBV6-6	TRBJ2-6	-	CASSRTNSGANVLTF	TGTGCCAGCAGCCGCACAAACTCTGGGGCCAACGTCCTGACTTTC
-	TRBV30	TRBJ2-7	TRBD2	CAWSVWGGVNEQYF	TGTGCCTGGAGTGTATGGGGGGGAGTCAACGAGCAGTACTTC
-	TRBV18	TRBJ2-7	-	CASSPVQDRAYEQYF	TGTGCCAGCTCACCAGTTCAGGACCGAGCCTACGAGCAGTACTTC
-	TRBV6-5	TRBJ1-1	TRBD1	CASSSTGGEAFF	TGTGCCAGCAGTTCGACAGGGGGCGAAGCTTTCTTT
once	TRBV7-2	TRBJ2-1	TRBD2	CASSLGTSGRSLNEQFF	TGTGCCAGCAGCTTAGGGACTAGCGGGAGGTCCCTCAATGAGCAGTTCTTC
-	TRBV30	TRBJ1-2	TRBD1	CAWSEGQGHNYGYTF	TGTGCCTGGAGTGAGGGACAGGGACATAACTATGGCTACACCTTC
-	TRBV12-3/TRBV12-4	TRBJ1-1	-	CASTPDTEAFF	TGTGCCAGCACCCCTGACACTGAAGCTTTCTTT
-	TRBV7-9	TRBJ1-4	TRBD1	CASSTQGQGNEKLFF	TGTGCCAGCAGCACCCAAGGACAGGGGAATGAAAAACTGTTTTTT
-	TRBV19	TRBJ2-3	-	CASSLSADTQYF	TGTGCCAGTAGCTTATCGGCAGATACGCAGTATTTT
-	TRBV5-1	TRBJ1-5	-	CASRGGDSNQPQHF	TGCGCCAGCAGAGGGGGGGATAGCAATCAGCCCCAGCATTTT
-	TRBV6-5	TRBJ1-5	-	CASSQDVYSNQPQHF	TGTGCCAGCAGTCAGGACGTGTATAGCAATCAGCCCCAGCATTTT
-	TRBV10-3	TRBJ1-1	-	CAIRIDSANTEAFF	TGTGCCATCAGAATAGACAGCGCAAACACTGAAGCTTTCTTT
-	TRBV11-2	TRBJ2-7	-	CASSPRGGRSYEQYF	TGTGCCAGCAGCCCCAGGGGCGGGCGCTCCTACGAGCAGTACTTC
-	TRBV11-2	TRBJ1-1	TRBD1	CASSGRDRGLGTEAFF	TGTGCCAGCAGCGGTAGGGACAGGGGGCTTGGTACTGAAGCTTTCTTT
-	TRBV19	TRBJ1-1	TRBD1	CASRDRGVEAFF	TGTGCCAGTAGGGACAGGGGTGTTGAAGCTTTCTTT
-	TRBV5-4	TRBJ1-1	-	CASSLVKGSDTEAFF	TGTGCCAGCAGCTTGGTAAAGGGAAGCGACACTGAAGCTTTCTTT
-	TRBV28	TRBJ2-7	-	CASSKARRGFSYEQYF	TGTGCCAGCAGTAAAGCGCGCAGGGGATTCTCCTACGAGCAGTACTTC
-	TRBV28	TRBJ1-4	-	CASRKGRFTATNEKLFF	TGTGCCAGCAGGAAAGGACGGTTCACTGCAACTAATGAAAAACTGTTTTTT
-	TRBV12-1	TRBJ2-7	-	CASSFAPGRGTQEQYF	TGTGCCAGCAGCTTTGCGCCGGGCAGGGGGACGCAAGAGCAGTACTTC
-	TRBV3-1/TRBV3-2	TRBJ1-3	-	CASSQVIDSLTTIYF	TGTGCCAGCAGCCAAGTAATCGATTCGCTCACCACCATATATTTT
-	TRBV24-1	TRBJ1-2	TRBD1	CATSDSDRGYGYTF	TGTGCCACCAGTGACTCCGACAGGGGCTATGGCTACACCTTC
-	TRBV19	TRBJ2-5	-	CASSIDSIQGKYF	TGTGCCAGTAGTATAGACTCCATCCAGGGGAAGTACTTC
-	TRBV18	TRBJ1-2	TRBD1	CASSPSGQGVGYGYTF	TGTGCCAGCTCACCATCGGGACAGGGTGTAGGCTATGGCTACACCTTC
-	TRBV20-1	TRBJ2-7	-	CSASGYIPYEQYF	TGCAGTGCTAGTGGCTACATCCCCTACGAGCAGTACTTC
-	TRBV5-4	TRBJ2-3	TRBD1	CASSPGQGLSTDTQYF	TGTGCCAGCAGCCCCGGACAGGGATTATCCACAGATACGCAGTATTTT
-	TRBV19	TRBJ2-5	-	CASSIWGLRETQYF	TGTGCCAGTAGTATTTGGGGACTCCGCGAGACCCAGTACTTC
-	TRBV7-7	TRBJ2-2	-	CASSLAQLRGTGELFF	TGTGCCAGCAGCTTAGCGCAGCTTAGGGGCACCGGGGAGCTGTTTTTT
once	TRBV14	TRBJ1-1	-	CASSQDDRRNTEAFF	TGTGCCAGCAGCCAAGACGACAGGAGAAACACTGAAGCTTTCTTT
-	TRBV7-8	TRBJ1-5	-	CASSPGSSANQPQHF	TGTGCCAGCAGCCCTGGAAGCAGCGCCAATCAGCCCCAGCATTTT
-	TRBV5-1	TRBJ1-1	-	CASSLDPGRDTEAFF	TGCGCCAGCAGCTTGGATCCCGGCAGGGACACTGAAGCTTTCTTT
-	TRBV28	TRBJ2-7	-	CASSVPGSSYEQYF	TGTGCCAGCAGTGTCCCCGGGAGCTCCTACGAGCAGTACTTC
-	TRBV6-5	TRBJ2-5	-	CASRMSRAETQYF	TGTGCCAGCAGAATGAGCAGGGCGGAGACCCAGTACTTC
-	TRBV4-3	TRBJ1-5	-	CASSQNRVLTNQPQHF	TGCGCCAGCAGCCAGAATAGGGTGCTCACCAATCAGCCCCAGCATTTT
few	TRBV30	TRBJ2-7	-	CAWRHAARTLEQYF	TGTGCCTGGAGGCATGCCGCTAGAACCTTGGAGCAGTACTTC
-	TRBV6-5	TRBJ1-5	TRBD1	CASSRTGGNQPQHF	TGTGCCAGCAGTAGGACAGGTGGCAATCAGCCCCAGCATTTT
-	TRBV7-9	TRBJ2-1	TRBD2	CASSSPSGTYNEQFF	TGTGCCAGCAGCTCCCCTAGCGGGACATACAATGAGCAGTTCTTC
-	TRBV5-4	TRBJ2-2	-	CASSLAVGRELFF	TGTGCCAGCAGCTTGGCCGTGGGCAGGGAGCTGTTTTTT
-	TRBV6-5	TRBJ1-1	-	CASGGVPNTEAFF	TGTGCCAGCGGGGGGGTTCCGAACACTGAAGCTTTCTTT
-	TRBV2	TRBJ1-4	TRBD1	CASRGGQGTTNEKLFF	TGTGCCAGCAGGGGTGGACAGGGCACAACTAATGAAAAACTGTTTTTT
-	TRBV7-2	TRBJ2-7	TRBD2	CASSLGLAVDEQYF	TGTGCCAGCAGCCTGGGACTAGCGGTAGACGAGCAGTACTTC
-	TRBV24-1	TRBJ1-3	TRBD1	CATSDLIPQGASGNTIYF	TGTGCCACCAGTGATTTGATCCCCCAGGGGGCCTCTGGAAACACCATATATTTT
-	TRBV6-1	TRBJ1-6	-	CASSDRSSYNSPLHF	TGTGCCAGCAGTGACCGGAGCTCCTATAATTCACCCCTCCACTTT
-	TRBV6-1	TRBJ1-2	-	CASSVRRGGTDYGYTF	TGTGCCAGCAGTGTTAGGAGGGGGGGAACTGACTATGGCTACACCTTC
-	TRBV9	TRBJ1-4	TRBD1	CASSGTGTANEKLFF	TGTGCCAGCAGTGGAACCGGGACAGCTAATGAAAAACTGTTTTTT
-	TRBV6-6	TRBJ2-1	TRBD2	CASSQTSGTRSYNEQFF	TGTGCCAGCAGTCAGACTAGCGGGACCCGCTCCTACAATGAGCAGTTCTTC
-	TRBV10-3	TRBJ1-1	-	CAISEAIPNTEAFF	TGTGCCATCAGTGAGGCAATACCTAACACTGAAGCTTTCTTT
-	TRBV19	TRBJ2-3	-	CASSIIRQGADTQYF	TGTGCCAGTAGTATCATCCGGCAGGGCGCAGATACGCAGTATTTT
-	TRBV11-3	TRBJ1-2	-	CASSLDRYGYGYTF	TGTGCCAGCAGCTTAGATCGGTATGGCTATGGCTACACCTTC